Listed below are T cell receptor beta chains from one sample, sequenced in a study of Ad26.COV2.S vaccination and SARS-CoV-2 variants. Libraries were prepared by immunoSEQ multiplex PCR; TCRdb keeps only in-frame clonotypes and omits some of them. Of 410,000 or so clones detected, about 92% appear once; the ten largest clones hold over 1.5%. The sequencing here drew on peripheral blood, taken in a trial of Ad26.COV2.S vaccine versus placebo. The receptors were gathered from a person between 18 and 65 years old who received the Ad26.COV2.S COVID-19 vaccine or a placebo. Both conserved end residues are part of each CDR3. D genes are given only for firm matches. Size tells how often a clone was seen (once, few, many) or the class of an expanded clone, and some rows leave it out.

d_call,j_call,v_call,clone_size,cdr3_aa,cdr3_nt
NA,TRBJ2-7,TRBV7-9,NA,CASSLSHLTRILGDEQYF,TGTGCCAGCAGCTTATCCCACCTTACACGGATACTGGGCGACGAGCAGTACTTC
TRBD1,TRBJ1-1,TRBV19,NA,CASSTGGVEAFF,TGTGCCAGTAGTACAGGGGGCGTTGAAGCTTTCTTT
NA,TRBJ2-2,TRBV6-6,NA,CASSILNTGELFF,TGTGCCAGCAGCATCTTGAACACCGGGGAGCTGTTTTTT
TRBD1,TRBJ1-5,TRBV5-1,NA,CASSPTGEVNQPQHF,TGCGCCAGCAGTCCGACAGGGGAGGTCAATCAGCCCCAGCATTTT
TRBD2,TRBJ2-3,TRBV3-1/TRBV3-2,NA,CASSQVGLAGGRADTQYF,TGTGCCAGCAGCCAAGTGGGACTAGCGGGGGGGCGCGCAGATACGCAGTATTTT
NA,TRBJ1-1,TRBV7-6,NA,CASSLGSGNTEAFF,TGTGCCAGCAGCCTGGGGTCCGGGAACACTGAAGCTTTCTTT
NA,TRBJ1-1,TRBV12-3/TRBV12-4,NA,CASTTRKAEAFF,TGTGCCAGCACTACTCGGAAGGCCGAAGCTTTCTTT
TRBD1,TRBJ2-3,TRBV7-6,NA,CASSLGWDSIRSDTQYF,TGTGCCAGCAGCTTAGGTTGGGACAGTATCAGGTCAGATACGCAGTATTTT
NA,TRBJ1-4,TRBV4-1,NA,CASNTGSNEKLFF,TGCGCCAGCAACACCGGGTCGAATGAAAAACTGTTTTTT
NA,TRBJ2-4,TRBV10-3,NA,CAISELGSKAKNIQYF,TGTGCCATCAGTGAGTTAGGCAGTAAAGCCAAAAACATTCAGTACTTC
NA,TRBJ1-1,TRBV7-6,NA,CASSPLRRAFF,TGTGCCAGCAGCCCACTACGTCGGGCTTTCTTT
TRBD1,TRBJ1-2,TRBV5-4,NA,CASSETGGYGYTF,TGTGCCAGCAGCGAAACAGGGGGCTATGGCTACACCTTC
NA,TRBJ2-2,TRBV7-6,NA,CASSLMVPGELFF,TGTGCCAGCAGCCTCATGGTCCCCGGGGAGCTGTTTTTT
NA,TRBJ2-5,TRBV28,NA,CASSLKETQYF,TGTGCCAGCAGTTTAAAAGAGACCCAGTACTTC
TRBD2,TRBJ2-3,TRBV5-1,NA,CASSLPAGVYDTQYF,TGCGCCAGCAGCTTGCCCGCGGGAGTATACGATACGCAGTATTTT
NA,TRBJ2-1,TRBV19,NA,CASSISRARGSNEQFF,TGTGCCAGTAGTATATCACGGGCAAGGGGCAGCAATGAGCAGTTCTTC
TRBD1,TRBJ2-2,TRBV27,NA,CASSAMDRGNTGELFF,TGTGCCAGCAGTGCGATGGACAGGGGAAACACCGGGGAGCTGTTTTTT
NA,TRBJ2-5,TRBV10-2,NA,CASSERAGRRQETQYF,TGCGCCAGCAGTGAGAGGGCGGGGCGGCGCCAAGAGACCCAGTACTTC
TRBD1,TRBJ2-7,TRBV5-1,NA,CASSPEGAWTYEQYF,TGCGCCAGCAGCCCTGAGGGGGCTTGGACCTACGAGCAGTACTTC
NA,TRBJ2-4,TRBV20-1,NA,CSRFTKNIQYF,TGCAGTAGGTTTACCAAAAACATTCAGTACTTC
NA,TRBJ1-6,TRBV28,NA,CASQAGDVFNSPLHF,TGTGCCAGCCAGGCAGGGGATGTGTTTAATTCACCCCTCCACTTT
NA,TRBJ2-7,TRBV12-3/TRBV12-4,NA,CASSSGRDEQYF,TGTGCCAGCAGTTCGGGTAGGGACGAGCAGTACTTC
NA,TRBJ2-1,TRBV7-2,NA,CASSSRQGTASEQFF,TGTGCCAGCAGCTCCCGCCAGGGTACGGCGAGTGAGCAGTTCTTC
NA,TRBJ1-3,TRBV10-3,NA,CAISEGGNTIYF,TGTGCCATCAGTGAGGGAGGAAACACCATATATTTT
NA,TRBJ1-1,TRBV14,NA,CASSQVKWGEAFF,TGTGCCAGCAGCCAAGTAAAGTGGGGTGAAGCTTTCTTT
TRBD1,TRBJ2-1,TRBV29-1,NA,CSFSGTGSYNEQFF,TGCAGCTTTTCCGGGACAGGGTCCTACAATGAGCAGTTCTTC
NA,TRBJ2-7,TRBV1,NA,CTSSHQSTSGYEQYF,TGCACCAGCAGCCACCAATCAACTAGTGGCTACGAGCAGTACTTC
TRBD2,TRBJ2-1,TRBV14,NA,CASSQDWGLAGDEQFF,TGTGCCAGCAGCCAAGACTGGGGACTAGCGGGGGATGAGCAGTTCTTC
NA,TRBJ1-2,TRBV11-2,NA,CASSLGTSGYTF,TGTGCCAGCAGCTTAGGGACGAGTGGCTACACCTTC
NA,TRBJ1-2,TRBV19,NA,CASSIVGPGGYTF,TGTGCCAGTAGTATAGTCGGGCCCGGCGGCTACACCTTC
NA,TRBJ2-6,TRBV27,NA,CASSPLGANVLTF,TGTGCCAGCAGTCCCCTAGGGGCCAACGTCCTGACTTTC
TRBD2,TRBJ2-5,TRBV15,NA,CATSRGPSGGSQETQYF,TGTGCCACCAGCAGAGGACCTAGCGGGGGATCCCAAGAGACCCAGTACTTC
TRBD1,TRBJ2-7,TRBV10-3,NA,CAITRTGSTYEQYF,TGTGCCATCACCCGGACAGGATCAACCTACGAGCAGTACTTC
NA,TRBJ2-7,TRBV19,NA,CASSEGQNYEQYF,TGTGCCAGTAGCGAAGGACAGAATTACGAGCAGTACTTC
NA,TRBJ2-2,TRBV7-9,NA,CASSPGDRSGELFF,TGTGCCAGCAGCCCGGGGGACAGATCCGGGGAGCTGTTTTTT
NA,TRBJ2-7,TRBV3-1/TRBV3-2,NA,CASSQGSEQYF,TGTGCCAGCAGCCAAGGAAGCGAGCAGTACTTC
NA,TRBJ2-7,TRBV28,NA,CASSRFPPSYEQYF,TGTGCCAGCAGTCGGTTTCCACCTTCCTACGAGCAGTACTTC
NA,TRBJ2-7,TRBV19,NA,CASSRSGGLYEQYF,TGTGCCAGTAGTAGATCAGGGGGGCTTTACGAGCAGTACTTC
NA,TRBJ1-2,TRBV20-1,NA,CSASMTYRVKVDGYTF,TGCAGTGCTAGTATGACTTACAGGGTGAAGGTGGATGGCTACACCTTC
NA,TRBJ2-2,TRBV7-2,once,CASSLYRATNTGELFF,TGTGCCAGCAGCTTATATCGGGCAACGAACACCGGGGAGCTGTTTTTT
NA,TRBJ2-5,TRBV4-3,NA,CASSQDWGQETQYF,TGCGCCAGCAGCCAAGATTGGGGACAAGAGACCCAGTACTTC
NA,TRBJ2-1,TRBV12-5,NA,CASGPQGHLNNEQFF,TGTGCTAGTGGTCCGCAGGGACACCTTAACAATGAGCAGTTCTTC
NA,TRBJ1-1,TRBV28,NA,CASTSWGEMNTEAFF,TGTGCCAGCACTTCCTGGGGGGAGATGAACACTGAAGCTTTCTTT
NA,TRBJ2-5,TRBV3-1/TRBV3-2,NA,CASSQGGVTQYF,TGTGCCAGCAGCCAAGGTGGGGTGACCCAGTACTTC
NA,TRBJ1-2,TRBV4-3,NA,CASSQDISGEYGYTF,TGCGCCAGCAGCCAAGATATTTCAGGAGAGTATGGCTACACCTTC
NA,TRBJ2-1,TRBV19,once,CASSSPGLTYNEQFF,TGTGCCAGTAGTTCCCCCGGCCTAACCTACAATGAGCAGTTCTTC
TRBD2,TRBJ2-1,TRBV7-2,NA,CASSFVAGGPGGLFF,TGTGCCAGCAGCTTTGTCGCGGGGGGGCCGGGTGGTCTGTTCTTC
TRBD2,TRBJ2-6,TRBV19,NA,CASSMVGGREKAGANVLTF,TGTGCCAGTAGTATGGTTGGGGGGAGGGAAAAGGCTGGGGCCAACGTCCTGACTTTC